This TCR beta chain was identified during a study of shared clonotypes between healthy human individuals (dated by TCRdb to about 2020). In the study overall: The cohort comprised a couple of women and a few men aged 18 to 49 years. The study deeply sequenced blood TCR repertoires of about 5 healthy adults to estimate repertoire size and the extent of clonotype sharing between individuals. Each donor's leukapheresis produced roughly between roughly 0.85 and 9.5 billion PBMCs. Libraries were prepared and TCR repertoires were sequenced by different laboratories using diverse techniques, in order to increase sequencing depth and limit assay-specific biases. For each donor, three plates each were used for CD4 naive and CD4 memory, two plates were used for CD8 naive, and one plate was used for CD8 memory. Summary of the overall study and its limitations: Sampling was restricted to blood, and TCR repertoires in tissues likely differ from the TCR repertoires found in blood. Estimated clonotype richness was generally larger for naive than for memory subsets. Rarefaction of sorted-subset datasets indicated incomplete sequencing despite the large sequencing depth. The genetic and exposure-history diversity represented was limited by the small number of donors. Clonotypes shared by all four sorted-subset donors showed higher generation probabilities than non-shared clonotypes. Pairwise subsampling indicated that sequencing depth was expected to affect the degree of clonotype sharing among donors. Sharing across a handful of donors was observed for 4.5% to 6.5% of naive CD4, 3.5% of naive CD8, 2% to 2.5% of memory CD4, and around 0.4% of memory CD8 clonotypes.

CD8 naive samples were obtained by positive selection for CCR7 among CD45RO-negative cells, yielding a CD45RA+CCR7+ population from which TemRA cells were excluded. Donors were healthy HIV-negative adults with no recently reported acute infections or vaccinations. Every donor was a Caucasian adult living in Nashville, Tennessee, USA. After blood collection by leukapheresis, PBMCs were isolated using Ficoll-Histopaque density gradient centrifugation and then cryopreserved in the vapor phase of liquid nitrogen. Purity and quantity of every magnetically sorted T cell population were checked by analytical flow cytometry. Genomic DNA was isolated from every sorted fraction and measured by UV absorbance on a Nanodrop 2000c. Including cysteine and phenylalanine, the CDR3 has 16 amino acids. Here the CDR3 DNA is all that survives: 48 bases in frame from base 1. CDR1 and CDR2 are read off the germline V gene (reference sequence) as MNHEY and SMNVEV. V and J lose 5 bases and 2 bases, and a span of 16 bases separates them.

TCR CDR3 regions were amplified from genomic DNA by multiplex PCR using the deep immunoSEQ assay. Extracted genomic DNA from each cell subset was distributed evenly across all wells of several immunoSEQ 96-well plates, and each plate was treated as a replicate. For sorted subsets, 200 to 250 ng genomic DNA, equal to 30,000 to 35,000 T cell genomes, was loaded into each replicate PCR. Purified libraries were quantified with a Qubit 3.0 fluorometer, sized on a Bioanalyzer 2100, and re-quantified with the KAPA Library Quantification kit. A separate single-read 150-cycle Illumina NextSeq 550 flow cell was used to sequence each immunoSEQ 96-well plate. For the original study's pipeline: Because the immunoSEQ output included only junctional sequences and no quality scores, the filtering could not be the same as the filtering used for full-length reads. Sequences were annotated with PyIR, a Python wrapper for IgBLAST v1.9, using IMGT germline references to assign V/J genes and CDR3. Reads were filtered out if the reads had weak V/J assignments (E-value above 1e-6), no CDR3, stop codons, out-of-frame junctions, or ambiguous translated residues. A V3J clonotype was defined by an identical inferred V gene, J gene, and CDR3 amino acid sequence. Percentage overlap between repertoires was computed as shared unique clonotypes divided by the size of the smaller repertoire. Richness of each repertoire was evaluated using RTK rarefaction, the Chao1 estimator, and Recon v2.1 estimates of unobserved clonotypes. OLGA was used to compute generation probabilities for all TCRbeta clonotypes that the gDNA method yielded from four donors. The table was pulled from immuneACCESS by TCRdb, which kept in-frame rearrangements only. Such tables lose some clones; where checked, under half of the loss comes from unresolved V genes, and the rest has no known cause. V and J calls and clone size are those listed in that table; D and trimming were worked out from the DNA. This sample has around 700,000 clones in its table, and 92% of those were observed once. Of the sample, approximately 24% is held by the ten largest clones.

As to this clone: No antigen is known for it. Base qualities are not recorded, but no much larger clone differs from it by a single base.

In this chain, TRBV27 is recombined with TRBJ1-3; TRBD1 is a weak D gene call, 6 bases matching. The sequence derives from a man aged 25-45 years in good health. Sequenced input: naive CD8+ T cells sorted from blood. Interpreted using the paper, the cell subset or site label stands for: CD45RA+CCR7+. This receptor has the CDR3 CASSNLDSQPGNTIYF. The nucleotide sequence is TGTGCCAGCAGTAACTTGGACAGCCAGCCTGGAAACACCATATATTTT.